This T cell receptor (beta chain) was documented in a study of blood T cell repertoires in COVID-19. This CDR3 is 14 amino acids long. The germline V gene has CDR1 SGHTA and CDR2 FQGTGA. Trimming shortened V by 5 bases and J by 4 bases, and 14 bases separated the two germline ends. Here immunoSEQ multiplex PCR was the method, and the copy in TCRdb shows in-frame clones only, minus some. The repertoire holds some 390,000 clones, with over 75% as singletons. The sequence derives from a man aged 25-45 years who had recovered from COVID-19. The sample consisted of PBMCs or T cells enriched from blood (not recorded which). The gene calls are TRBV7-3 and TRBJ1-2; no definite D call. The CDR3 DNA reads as TGTGCCAGCAGCCCCACCGGTACGGGCTATGGCTACACCTTC. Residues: CASSPTGTGYGYTF.